This T cell receptor (beta chain) was sequenced during a study of CD8+CD57+ T cells in acquired aplastic anemia. Broader study findings: The study found no significant CD8+ Simpson's diversity difference between patients and controls.

This clonotype was detected many times. Its specificity is unknown. The template used for profiling TCR beta VDJ and CDR3 was genomic DNA. TCRdb redid the calling of the reads with MiXCR, one entry per CDR3 protein. In the table there are around 170,000 distinct CDR3 sequences, just under 65% of which are singletons. V lost 4 bases to trimming and J lost 1 base, with 7 bases between them. There are 12 residues in the CDR3. Germline loops: CDR1 DFQATT, CDR2 SNEGSKA (reference sequence). This chain joins TRBV20-1 and TRBJ1-1, with no clear D. This TCR was sampled from a human donor in good health. The sequenced sample consisted of sorted CD4+, CD8+, or CD8+CD57+ T cells (not recorded which) from PBMCs. CDR3: CSATLRNTEAFF. The CDR3 region has the DNA TGCAGTGCTACTTTACGGAACACTGAAGCTTTCTTT.